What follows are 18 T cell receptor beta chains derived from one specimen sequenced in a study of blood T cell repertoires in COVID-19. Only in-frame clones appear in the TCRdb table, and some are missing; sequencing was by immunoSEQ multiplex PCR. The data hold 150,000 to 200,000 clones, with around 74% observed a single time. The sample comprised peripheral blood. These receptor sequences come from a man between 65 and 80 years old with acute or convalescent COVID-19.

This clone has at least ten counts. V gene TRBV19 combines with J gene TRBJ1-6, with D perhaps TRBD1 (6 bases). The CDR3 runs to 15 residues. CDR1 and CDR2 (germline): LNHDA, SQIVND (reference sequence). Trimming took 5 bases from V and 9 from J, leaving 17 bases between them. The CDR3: CASSRQQGRGSPLHF. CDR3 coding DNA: TGTGCCAGTAGTCGGCAACAGGGACGAGGTTCACCCCTCCACTTT.

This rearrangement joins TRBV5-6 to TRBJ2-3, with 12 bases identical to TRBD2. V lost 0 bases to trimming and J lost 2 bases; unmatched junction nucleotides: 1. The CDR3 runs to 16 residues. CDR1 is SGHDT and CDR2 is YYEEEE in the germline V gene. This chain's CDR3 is CASSLGLAGDTDTQYF. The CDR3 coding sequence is TGTGCCAGCAGCTTGGGACTAGCGGGGGACACAGATACGCAGTATTTT.

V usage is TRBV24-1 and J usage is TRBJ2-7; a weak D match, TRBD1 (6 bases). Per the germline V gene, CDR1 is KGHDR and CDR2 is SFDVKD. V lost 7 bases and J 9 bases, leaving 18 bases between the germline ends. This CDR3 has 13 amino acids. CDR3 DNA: TGTGCCACCAGCCACCCAGGGGCGGCCGGGCAGTACTTC. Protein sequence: CATSHPGAAGQYF.

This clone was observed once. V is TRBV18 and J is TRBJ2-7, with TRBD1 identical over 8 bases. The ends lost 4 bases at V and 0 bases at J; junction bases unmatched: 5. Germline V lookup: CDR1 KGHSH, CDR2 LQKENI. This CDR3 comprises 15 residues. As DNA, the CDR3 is TGTGCCAGCTCACAACTAGGACAGGGCTCCTACGAGCAGTACTTC. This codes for CASSQLGQGSYEQYF.

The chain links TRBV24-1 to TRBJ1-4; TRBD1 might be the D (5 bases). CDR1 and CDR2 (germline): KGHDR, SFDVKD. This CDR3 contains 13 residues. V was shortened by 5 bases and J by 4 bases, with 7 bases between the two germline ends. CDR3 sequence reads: CATSAGDNEKLFF. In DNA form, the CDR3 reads TGTGCCACCAGTGCGGGGGATAATGAAAAACTGTTTTTT.

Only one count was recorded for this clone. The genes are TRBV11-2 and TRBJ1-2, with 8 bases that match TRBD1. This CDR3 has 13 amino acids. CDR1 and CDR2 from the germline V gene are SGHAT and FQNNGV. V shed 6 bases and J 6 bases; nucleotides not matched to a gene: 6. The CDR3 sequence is CASRPTGGHGYTF. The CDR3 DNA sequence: TGTGCCAGCAGACCAACAGGGGGGCATGGCTACACCTTC.

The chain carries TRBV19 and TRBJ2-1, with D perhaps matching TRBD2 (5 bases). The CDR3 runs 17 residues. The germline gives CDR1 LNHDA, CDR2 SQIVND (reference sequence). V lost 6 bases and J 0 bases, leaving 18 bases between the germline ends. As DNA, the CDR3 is TGTGCCAGTAGAACTACAAGCGGATTTGACTCCTACAATGAGCAGTTCTTC. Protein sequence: CASRTTSGFDSYNEQFF.

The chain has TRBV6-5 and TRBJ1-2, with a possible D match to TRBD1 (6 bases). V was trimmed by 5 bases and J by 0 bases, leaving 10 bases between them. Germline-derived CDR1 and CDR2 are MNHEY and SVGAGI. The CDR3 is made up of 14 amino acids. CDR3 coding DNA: TGTGCCAGCAGTCTCAGGGGATCTAACTATGGCTACACCTTC. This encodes CASSLRGSNYGYTF.

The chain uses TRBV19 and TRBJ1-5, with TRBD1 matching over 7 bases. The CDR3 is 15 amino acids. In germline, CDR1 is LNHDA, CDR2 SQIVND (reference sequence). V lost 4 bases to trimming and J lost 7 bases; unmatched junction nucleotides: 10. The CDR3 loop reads CASSKEQGMRQPQHF. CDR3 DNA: TGTGCCAGTAGTAAAGAACAGGGGATGCGGCAGCCCCAGCATTTT.

The CDR3 region is CASRVTVDPGNTIYF. The DNA for the CDR3 is TGCGCCAGCAGAGTGACAGTGGATCCTGGAAACACCATATATTTT. The chain couples TRBV10-2 to TRBJ1-3; tentatively, D is TRBD1 (5 bases). V gave up 6 bases and J gave up 2 bases, with 14 bases separating them. The CDR3 is 15 amino acids. CDR1 and CDR2 (germline): WSHSY, SAAADI.

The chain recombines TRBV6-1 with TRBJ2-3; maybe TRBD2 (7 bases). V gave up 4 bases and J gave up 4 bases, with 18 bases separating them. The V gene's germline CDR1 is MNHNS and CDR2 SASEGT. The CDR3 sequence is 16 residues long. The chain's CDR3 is CASSAPSGGGPDTQYF. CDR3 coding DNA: TGTGCCAGCAGTGCCCCTAGCGGAGGGGGTCCAGATACGCAGTATTTT.

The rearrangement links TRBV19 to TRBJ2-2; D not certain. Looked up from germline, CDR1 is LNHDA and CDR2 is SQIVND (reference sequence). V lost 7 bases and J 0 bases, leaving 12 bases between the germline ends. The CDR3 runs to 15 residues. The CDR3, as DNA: TGTGCCAGTACTATGATACACGCGAACACCGGGGAGCTGTTTTTT. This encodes CASTMIHANTGELFF.

CDR3 nucleotides: TGTGCCAGCAGCCCGATGGACATCTCTGGAAACACCATATATTTT. This sequence encodes CASSPMDISGNTIYF. The chain uses TRBV14 and TRBJ1-3; D possibly corresponds to TRBD1 (5 bases). This CDR3 is 15 amino acids long. The V end lost 4 bases, the J end lost 0 bases, and 10 bases lay between the germline ends. The germline gives CDR1 SGHDN, CDR2 FVKESK.

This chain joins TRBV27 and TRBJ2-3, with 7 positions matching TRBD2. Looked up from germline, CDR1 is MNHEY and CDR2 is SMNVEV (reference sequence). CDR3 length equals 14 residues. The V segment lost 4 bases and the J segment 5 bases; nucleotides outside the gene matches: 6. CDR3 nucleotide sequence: TGTGCCAGCAGTTACGCGGGAGTGAGAGATACGCAGTATTTT. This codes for CASSYAGVRDTQYF.

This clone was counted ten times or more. For the CDR3, the DNA is TGTGCCAGCAGCCACCGGGGAGCGGGTACCTCCTCCTACAATGAGCAGTTCTTC. Protein sequence: CASSHRGAGTSSYNEQFF. The rearrangement uses TRBV3-1 (or the pseudogene TRBV3-2) and TRBJ2-1; the D gene is possibly TRBD2 (6 bases). Germline loops: CDR1 LGHDT, CDR2 YNNKEL (reference sequence). Deletions cut 3 bases from V and 0 bases from J, with 18 bases between. The CDR3 runs 18 residues.

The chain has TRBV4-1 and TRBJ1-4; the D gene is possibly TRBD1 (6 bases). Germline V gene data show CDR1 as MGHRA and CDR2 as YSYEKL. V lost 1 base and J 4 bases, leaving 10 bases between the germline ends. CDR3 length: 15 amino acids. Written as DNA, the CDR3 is TGCGCCAGCAGCCAAGTGGGGGCCGATAATGAAAAACTGTTTTTT. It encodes CASSQVGADNEKLFF.

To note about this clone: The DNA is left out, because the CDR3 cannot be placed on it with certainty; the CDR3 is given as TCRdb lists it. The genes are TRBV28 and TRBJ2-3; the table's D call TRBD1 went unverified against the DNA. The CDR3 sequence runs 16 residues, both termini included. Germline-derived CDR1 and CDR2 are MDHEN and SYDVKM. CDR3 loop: CASSTSGQGAGDTQYF.

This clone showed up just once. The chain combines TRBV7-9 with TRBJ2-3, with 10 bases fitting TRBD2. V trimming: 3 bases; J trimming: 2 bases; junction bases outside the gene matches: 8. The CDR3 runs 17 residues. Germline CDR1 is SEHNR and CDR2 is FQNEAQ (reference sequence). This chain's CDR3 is CASSLLGSGGPTDTQYF. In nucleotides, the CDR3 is TGTGCCAGCAGCTTGCTCGGTAGCGGGGGGCCCACAGATACGCAGTATTTT.